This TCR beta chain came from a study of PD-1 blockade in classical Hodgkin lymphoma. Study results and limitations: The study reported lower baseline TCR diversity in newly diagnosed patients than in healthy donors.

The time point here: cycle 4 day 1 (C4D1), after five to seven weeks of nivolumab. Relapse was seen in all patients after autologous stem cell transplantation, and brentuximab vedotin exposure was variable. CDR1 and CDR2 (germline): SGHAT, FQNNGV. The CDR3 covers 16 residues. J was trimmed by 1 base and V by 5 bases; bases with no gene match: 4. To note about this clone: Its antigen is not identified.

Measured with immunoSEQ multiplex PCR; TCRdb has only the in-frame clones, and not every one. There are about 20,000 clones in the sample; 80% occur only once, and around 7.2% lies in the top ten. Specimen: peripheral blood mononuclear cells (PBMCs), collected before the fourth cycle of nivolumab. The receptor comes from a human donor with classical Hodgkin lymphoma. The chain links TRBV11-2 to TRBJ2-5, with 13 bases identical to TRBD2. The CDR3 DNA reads TGTGCCAGCAGCCTGGGACTAGCGGGGATCCAAGAGACCCAGTACTTC. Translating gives CASSLGLAGIQETQYF. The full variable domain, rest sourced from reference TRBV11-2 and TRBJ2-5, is EAGVAQSPRYKIIEKRQSVAFWCNPISGHATLYWYQQILGQGPKLLIQFQNNGVVDDSQLPKDRFSAERLKGVDSTLKIQPAKLEDSAVYLCASSLGLAGIQETQYFGPGTRLLVL.